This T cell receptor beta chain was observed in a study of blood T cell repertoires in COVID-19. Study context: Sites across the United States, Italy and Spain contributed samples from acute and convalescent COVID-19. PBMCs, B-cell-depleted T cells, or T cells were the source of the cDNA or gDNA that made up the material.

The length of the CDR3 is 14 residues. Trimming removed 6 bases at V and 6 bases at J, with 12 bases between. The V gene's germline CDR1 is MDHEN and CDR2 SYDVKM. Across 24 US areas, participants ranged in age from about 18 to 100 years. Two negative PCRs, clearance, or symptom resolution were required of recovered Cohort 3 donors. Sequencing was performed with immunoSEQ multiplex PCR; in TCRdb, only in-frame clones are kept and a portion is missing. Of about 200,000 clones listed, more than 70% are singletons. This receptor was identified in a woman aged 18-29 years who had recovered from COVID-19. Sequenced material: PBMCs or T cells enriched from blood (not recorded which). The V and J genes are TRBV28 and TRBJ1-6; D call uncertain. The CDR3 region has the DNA TGTGCCAGCAGGTCGACCCCTAGTAATTCACCCCTCCACTTT. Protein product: CASRSTPSNSPLHF.